Presented here are 25 T cell receptor beta chains from one specimen sequenced in a study of cytomegalovirus exposure and HLA in healthy donors. This table comes from immunoSEQ multiplex PCR, and its TCRdb copy is limited to in-frame clones, with some not included. Among about 170,000 clones listed, approximately 86% were seen once. The sample consisted of PBMCs. The receptors originated from a man aged 18 to 29 in good health and CMV-seropositive.

The chain links TRBV19 to TRBJ2-7; D remains ambiguous. The CDR3 spans 13 residues. Per germline, CDR1 LNHDA and CDR2 SQIVND (reference sequence). The V gene lost 3 bases and the J gene lost 0 bases, with 6 bases spanning the gap. CDR3 sequence reads: CASSITASYEQYF. The CDR3, as DNA: TGTGCCAGTAGTATTACAGCCTCCTACGAGCAGTACTTC.

This chain joins TRBV4-3 and TRBJ2-7; D is perhaps TRBD1 (6 bases). From germline, CDR1 is LGHNA and CDR2 YSLEER. This CDR3 is built from 15 residues. The ends were cut back, 3 bases at V and 4 bases at J, with 16 bases in the middle. The CDR3 region is CASSQATGTVYEQYF. For the CDR3, the DNA is TGCGCCAGCAGCCAGGCCACAGGGACCGTATACGAGCAGTACTTC.

J is TRBJ2-7 and V is TRBV29-1; TRBD1 matches at 8 bases. Looked up from germline, CDR1 is SQVTM and CDR2 is ANQGSEA. V gave up 5 bases and J gave up 3 bases; unmatched junction bases: 6. The CDR3 is made up of 13 amino acids. CDR3 sequence (DNA): TGCAGCGTTCGGGACAGGCGCGACTACGAGCAGTACTTC. This sequence encodes CSVRDRRDYEQYF.

This chain connects TRBV27 to TRBJ1-5; weak D call: TRBD1 (6 bases). There are 14 residues in the CDR3. V lost 2 bases, J lost 6 bases, and 11 bases lay in between. Germline CDR1 and CDR2: MNHEY and SMNVEV (reference sequence). CDR3 in amino acids: CASSLRAGAQPQHF. DNA for the CDR3: TGTGCCAGCAGTTTAAGGGCAGGGGCTCAGCCCCAGCATTTT.

The rearrangement uses TRBV5-1 and TRBJ2-3, with TRBD2 matching over 14 bases. V lost 3 bases, J lost 6 bases, and 9 bases stayed unmatched. Per the germline V gene, CDR1 is SGHRS and CDR2 is YFSETQ. The CDR3 is 17 residues long. CDR3 loop: CASSSWTSGGPSDTQYF. The CDR3 DNA sequence: TGCGCCAGCAGCTCCTGGACTAGCGGGGGGCCAAGTGATACGCAGTATTTT.

The CDR3 DNA follows: TGTGCCAGTAGTCCGGGACTTAACTACGAGCAGTACTTC. It translates to CASSPGLNYEQYF. The chain couples TRBV19 to TRBJ2-7; tentative D call: TRBD2 (6 bases). Germline V gene lookup returns CDR1 LNHDA and CDR2 SQIVND (reference sequence). Trimming removed 5 bases from V and 3 bases from J, with 11 bases in between. The CDR3 consists of 13 residues. Full variable domain (missing parts from reference TRBV19 and TRBJ2-7): DGGITQSPKYLFRKEGQNVTLSCEQNLNHDAMYWYRQDPGQGLRLIYYSQIVNDFQKGDIAEGYSVSREKKESFPLTVTSAQKNPTAFYLCASSPGLNYEQYFGPGTRLTVT.

In this sample, this clone turned up once. The V call is TRBV28, the J call TRBJ1-4, with 10 nucleotides matching TRBD1. Germline CDR1 MDHEN, CDR2 SYDVKM. This CDR3 contains 14 residues. The V and J ends lost 3 bases and 7 bases, in that order; junction bases with no gene match: 2. The CDR3 DNA follows: TGTGCCAGCAGTTTCGGGACAGGGGTTGAAAAACTGTTTTTT. Translation gives CASSFGTGVEKLFF.

The chain recombines TRBV4-1 with TRBJ2-7; the match to TRBD1 covers 7 bases. This CDR3 region has 14 residues. Germline V gene lookup returns CDR1 MGHRA and CDR2 YSYEKL. The V gene end was trimmed by 4 bases and the J gene end by 7 bases; junction bases not matched to a gene: 10. For the CDR3, the DNA is TGCGCCAGCAGCCCCGGAGCCGGGACAGCGGAGCAGTACTTC. Its protein product is CASSPGAGTAEQYF.

This clone was counted once. The chain joins TRBV2 to TRBJ1-5, with 7 bases lining up with TRBD1. Germline CDR1 reads SNHLY; CDR2 reads FYNNEI. CDR3 size: 13 residues. The V and J ends lost 8 bases and 0 bases, in that order; junction bases with no gene match: 1. DNA of the CDR3: TGTGCCAGCGGGACAGCTAGCAATCAGCCCCAGCATTTT. Residues: CASGTASNQPQHF.

The chain links TRBV4-2 to TRBJ1-2; D perhaps matches TRBD1 (6 bases). Per the germline V gene, CDR1 is LGHNA and CDR2 is YNFKEQ. The CDR3 has 15 amino acids. V lost 0 bases and J 2 bases, leaving 10 bases between the germline ends. Here the CDR3 reads CASSQDQDRNYGYTF. The CDR3 nucleotides read TGTGCCAGCAGCCAAGATCAAGACAGGAACTATGGCTACACCTTC.

Only one count was recorded for this clone. This chain connects TRBV29-1 to TRBJ2-7; D perhaps matches TRBD2 (5 bases). The V end lost 4 bases, the J end lost 0 bases, and 7 bases lay between the germline ends. Per germline, CDR1 SQVTM and CDR2 ANQGSEA. This CDR3 is built from 12 residues. CDR3 in amino acids: CSVGTHSYEQYF. In DNA, the CDR3 is TGCAGCGTTGGGACTCACTCCTACGAGCAGTACTTC.

In regard to this clone: The same CDR3 is also encoded by other DNA sequences in this sample. This chain joins TRBV7-9 and TRBJ2-3, with D unresolved. CDR3 length: 12 amino acids. V shed 5 bases and J shed 6 bases, with 9 bases lying between them. CDR1 is SEHNR, CDR2 FQNEAQ, per germline (reference sequence). The CDR3 DNA follows: TGTGCCAGCAGCCCGCCTCGGGATACGCAGTATTTT. This sequence encodes CASSPPRDTQYF.

In its sample, this clone was seen a few times. The CDR3 nucleotides are TGTGCCAGTAGTATCGGGAGGGATCAGCCCCAGCATTTT. Translating gives CASSIGRDQPQHF. The V and J genes are TRBV19 and TRBJ1-5; D is unclear. Per germline, CDR1 LNHDA and CDR2 SQIVND (reference sequence). This CDR3 has 13 amino acids. Trimming took off 3 bases at V and 5 bases at J, with 8 bases between the two ends.

The J gene is TRBJ2-3, the V gene TRBV4-3, with D possibly being TRBD1 (5 bases). This CDR3 has 15 residues. The ends were cut back, 0 bases at V and 1 base at J, with 8 bases in the middle. Per the germline V gene, CDR1 is LGHNA and CDR2 is YSLEER. DNA for the CDR3: TGCGCCAGCAGCCAAGAAGTCAGGGGCACAGATACGCAGTATTTT. This translates into CASSQEVRGTDTQYF.

The rearrangement links TRBV5-6 to TRBJ1-1, with D perhaps matching TRBD1 (5 bases). V dropped 0 bases and J dropped 0 bases, with 6 bases sitting between them. The germline V gene has CDR1 SGHDT and CDR2 YYEEEE. CDR3 length equals 14 residues. The CDR3 DNA is TGTGCCAGCAGCTTGGAGGGGCTGAACACTGAAGCTTTCTTT. Translation: CASSLEGLNTEAFF.

The rearrangement links TRBV5-6 to TRBJ2-7; D gene uncertain. The CDR3 is made up of 15 amino acids. Trimming shortened V by 4 bases and J by 3 bases, and 17 bases separated the two germline ends. Germline lookup yields CDR1 SGHDT and CDR2 YYEEEE. Here the CDR3 reads CASSEVGQSSYEQYF. The CDR3 DNA reads TGTGCCAGCAGCGAGGTTGGCCAAAGCAGCTACGAGCAGTACTTC.

This clone was seen just once. The chain carries TRBV7-2 and TRBJ1-1, with no clear D. V was pared by 1 base and J by 1 base, with 10 bases between. Germline V gene lookup returns CDR1 SGHTA and CDR2 FQGNSA. CDR3 size: 15 residues. The CDR3 sequence: CASSLVAGENTEAFF. The CDR3 DNA follows: TGTGCCAGCAGCTTAGTGGCGGGAGAGAACACTGAAGCTTTCTTT. Looking up the rest from reference TRBV7-2 and TRBJ1-1 gives the full variable domain: GAGVSQSPSNKVTEKGKDVELRCDPISGHTALYWYRQSLGQGLEFLIYFQGNSAPDKSGLPSDRFSAERTGGSVSTLTIQRTQQEDSAVYLCASSLVAGENTEAFFGQGTRLTVV.

The V and J genes are TRBV27 and TRBJ2-7; 9 bases map to TRBD1. After removal of 7 bases from V and 0 bases from J, the junction contained 19 bases not matched to a gene. Per germline, CDR1 MNHEY and CDR2 SMNVEV (reference sequence). The CDR3 is 19 residues long. In nucleotides, the CDR3 is TGTGCCAGCACCCTAGGACAGGGGCCATTATTACTGAGCTCCTACGAGCAGTACTTC. It codes for CASTLGQGPLLLSSYEQYF.

The chain is built from TRBV28 and TRBJ2-5; 7 bases match TRBD1. J lost 5 bases, V lost 5 bases, and 8 bases had no gene match. The CDR3 runs to 14 residues. Looked up from germline, CDR1 is MDHEN and CDR2 is SYDVKM. In nucleotides, the CDR3 is TGTGCCAGCAGTGCAGGCAGGGGGTGGGAGACCCAGTACTTC. Its translation is CASSAGRGWETQYF. The variable domain in full, with the rest retrieved from reference TRBV28 and TRBJ2-5, is DVKVTQSSRYLVKRTGEKVFLECVQDMDHENMFWYRQDPGLGLRLIYFSYDVKMKEKGDIPEGYSVSREKKERFSLILESASTNQTSMYLCASSAGRGWETQYFGPGTRLLVL.

This chain connects TRBV2 to TRBJ2-5, with D tentatively TRBD1 (6 bases). V lost 5 bases to trimming and J lost 4 bases, with 11 bases between them. Germline V gene data show CDR1 as SNHLY and CDR2 as FYNNEI. CDR3 length: 13 residues. The CDR3 DNA sequence: TGTGCCAGCAGTAAATCAGGGGTAGAGACCCAGTACTTC. It translates to CASSKSGVETQYF.

The chain recombines TRBV9 with TRBJ2-7; D perhaps matches TRBD2 (7 bases). The CDR3 sequence is 15 residues long. V lost 0 bases and J 2 bases, leaving 12 bases between the germline ends. CDR1 SGDLS and CDR2 YYNGEE come from the germline V gene. The chain's CDR3 is CASSVDAGATYEQYF. The CDR3 bases are TGTGCCAGCAGCGTAGATGCGGGGGCGACCTACGAGCAGTACTTC.

The chain has TRBV18 and TRBJ1-4, with no clear D. V lost 3 bases, J lost 6 bases, and 8 bases lay in between. The CDR3 contains 13 residues. The germline gives CDR1 KGHSH, CDR2 LQKENI. The CDR3 DNA is TGTGCCAGCTCACCTGCCCAGGATGAAAAACTGTTTTTT. It codes for CASSPAQDEKLFF.

The CDR3 region is CATSREGQGAGWDIQYF. For the CDR3, the DNA is TGTGCCACCAGCAGAGAAGGGCAGGGGGCTGGGTGGGACATTCAGTACTTC. The chain uses TRBV15 and TRBJ2-4; 8 positions match TRBD1. The CDR3 covers 17 residues. V gave up 0 bases and J gave up 8 bases; unmatched junction bases: 12. CDR1 LNHNV and CDR2 YYDKDF come from the germline V gene (reference sequence).

The chain couples TRBV4-2 to TRBJ1-5, with TRBD1 as a possible D gene (6 bases). The CDR3 extends over 12 amino acids. Germline values: CDR1 LGHNA, CDR2 YNFKEQ. V was cut by 0 bases and J by 13 bases, with 10 bases left in between. The CDR3: CASSQDGGAQHF. In DNA, the CDR3 is TGTGCCAGCAGCCAAGACGGGGGGGCTCAGCATTTT.

The CDR3 DNA reads as TGTGCCAGTAGTGGGACTAGCGGCTCTGGGGCCAACGTCCTGACTTTC. Amino acid sequence: CASSGTSGSGANVLTF. V usage is TRBV19 and J usage is TRBJ2-6, with TRBD2 identical over 11 bases. This CDR3 comprises 16 residues. V lost 5 bases to trimming and J lost 0 bases; unmatched junction nucleotides: 0. Germline V CDR1 and CDR2: LNHDA, SQIVND (reference sequence).